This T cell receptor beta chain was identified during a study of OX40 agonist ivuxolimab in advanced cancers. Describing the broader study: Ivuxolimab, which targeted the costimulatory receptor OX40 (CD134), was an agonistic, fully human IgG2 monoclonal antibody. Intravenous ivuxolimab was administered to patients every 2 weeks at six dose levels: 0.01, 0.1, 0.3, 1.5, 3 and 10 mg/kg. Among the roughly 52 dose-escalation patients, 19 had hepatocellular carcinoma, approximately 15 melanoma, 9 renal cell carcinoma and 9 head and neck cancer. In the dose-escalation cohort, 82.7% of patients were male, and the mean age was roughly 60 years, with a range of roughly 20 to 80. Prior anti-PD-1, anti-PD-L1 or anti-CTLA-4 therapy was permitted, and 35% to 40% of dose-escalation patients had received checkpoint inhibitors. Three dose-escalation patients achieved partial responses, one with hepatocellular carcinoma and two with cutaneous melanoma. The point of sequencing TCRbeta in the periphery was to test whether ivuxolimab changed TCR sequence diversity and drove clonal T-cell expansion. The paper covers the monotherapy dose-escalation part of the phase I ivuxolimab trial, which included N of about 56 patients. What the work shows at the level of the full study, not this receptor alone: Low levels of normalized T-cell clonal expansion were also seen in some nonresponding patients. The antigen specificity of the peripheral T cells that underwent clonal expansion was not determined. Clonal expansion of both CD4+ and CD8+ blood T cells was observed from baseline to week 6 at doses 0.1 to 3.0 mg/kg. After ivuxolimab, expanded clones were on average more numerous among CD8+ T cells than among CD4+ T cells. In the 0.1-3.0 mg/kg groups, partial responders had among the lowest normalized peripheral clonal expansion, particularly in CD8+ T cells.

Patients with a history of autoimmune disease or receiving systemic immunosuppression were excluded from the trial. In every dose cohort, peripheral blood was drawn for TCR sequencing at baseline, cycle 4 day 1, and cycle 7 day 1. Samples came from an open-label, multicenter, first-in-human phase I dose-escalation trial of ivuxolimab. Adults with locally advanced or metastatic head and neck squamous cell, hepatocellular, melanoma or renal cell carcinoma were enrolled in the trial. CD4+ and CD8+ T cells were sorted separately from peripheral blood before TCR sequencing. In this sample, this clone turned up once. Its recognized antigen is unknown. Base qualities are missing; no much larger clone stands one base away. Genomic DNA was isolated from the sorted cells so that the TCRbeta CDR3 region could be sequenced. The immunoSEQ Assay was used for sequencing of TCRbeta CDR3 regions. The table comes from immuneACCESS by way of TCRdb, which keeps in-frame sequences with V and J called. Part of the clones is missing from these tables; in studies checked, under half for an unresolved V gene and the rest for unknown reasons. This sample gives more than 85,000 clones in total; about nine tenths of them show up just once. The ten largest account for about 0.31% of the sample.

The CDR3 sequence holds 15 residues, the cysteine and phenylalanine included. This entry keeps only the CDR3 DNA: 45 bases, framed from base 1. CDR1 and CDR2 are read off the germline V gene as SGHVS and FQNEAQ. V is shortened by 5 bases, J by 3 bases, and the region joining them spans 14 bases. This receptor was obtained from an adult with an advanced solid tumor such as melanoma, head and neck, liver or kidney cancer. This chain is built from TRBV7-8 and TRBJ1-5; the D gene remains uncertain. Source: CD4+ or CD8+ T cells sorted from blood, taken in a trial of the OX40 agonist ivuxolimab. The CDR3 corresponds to CASSRTAGDNQPQHF. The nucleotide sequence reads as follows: TGTGCCAGCAGCCGGACCGCAGGCGACAATCAGCCCCAGCATTTT.